This record concerns one T cell receptor (beta chain) sequence. Sequenced by immunoSEQ multiplex PCR; TCRdb stores in-frame clones only, minus some. The table lists 450,000 to 650,000 clones, around 78% of them singletons. The sample belongs to a study of shared T cell receptors in the human thymus. This CDR3 region has 12 residues. Trimming shortened V by 5 bases and J by 8 bases, and 12 bases separated the two germline ends. Germline loops: CDR1 ENHRY, CDR2 SYGVKD. The same specimen was also included in a second study, on human thymus T cells. That work states: Resections removed during corrective heart surgery provided the thymus tissue used.

The receptor was derived from a boy under two years old with a congenital heart defect. Sequencing used thymocytes. This sequence joins TRBV10-3 and TRBJ1-2; no reliable D call. CDR3 DNA: TGTGCCATCAGTCACCCCCGGGTCGGCTACACCTTC. This sequence encodes CAISHPRVGYTF.